In this sample, the clone carrying this TCR beta chain turned up a few times. The data originate from a study of T-cell memory formation after mild COVID-19. J gave up 6 bases and V 6 bases, and 7 bases lay outside the gene matches. CDR3 size: 14 residues. Looked up from germline, CDR1 is MNHEY and CDR2 is SVGAGI. TCRdb re-called the 5' RACE reads through MiXCR, storing one row per CDR3 protein. The sample shows hundreds of thousands of distinct CDR3 sequences, around 17% of them seen only once. This receptor was identified in a man between 18 and 35 years old who had mild COVID-19 (a few samples of this study predate the infection). Cell type and time point are not known. The V gene is TRBV6-5, the J gene TRBJ1-3, with TRBD1 matching 8 bases. Sequenced input: PBMCs or a T cell subset sorted from them (not recorded which). For the CDR3, the DNA is TGTGCCAGCAGCATGCCGGGACAGGCAAACACCATATATTTT. It is translated as CASSMPGQANTIYF.